The present T cell receptor (beta chain) was sequenced within a study of blood T cell repertoires in COVID-19. Turning to the study itself: Samples came from the United States, Italy and Spain, spanning acute and convalescent COVID-19. The cDNA or gDNA used as material had been derived from T cells, B-cell-depleted T cells, or PBMCs.

As handled by the study authors: Estimation of nucleated cell counts relied on the amplification of reference gene primers. Method: immunoSEQ multiplex PCR; TCRdb's copy keeps in-frame clones and lacks some. V, J and clone size reflect that table, while D and trimming were determined from the DNA. The table shows roughly 230,000 clones, with approximately 85% occurring only once. The source material was peripheral blood. The sequence derives from a human donor in a cohort sampled during active COVID-19.

CDR3 loop: CASSLTPGVGEEKLFF. CDR3 DNA sequence: TGCGCCAGCAGCCTTACCCCGGGAGTGGGGGAGGAAAAACTGTTTTTT. J is TRBJ1-4 and V is TRBV5-1; D is perhaps TRBD1 (5 bases). V was clipped by 4 bases and J by 8 bases, with 21 bases between them. Looked up from germline, CDR1 is SGHRS and CDR2 is YFSETQ. The CDR3 sequence is 16 residues long.